This is a list of T cell receptor beta chains from one sample in a study of human T cells and chemical hapten exposure. TCRdb recomputed calls from the RACE reads with MiXCR, one row per CDR3 protein. The table records 350,000 or so distinct CDR3 sequences, about 7% of them present only once. The input for sequencing was whole blood, taken in connection with sensitization to the hapten diphenylcyclopropenone (DPC). The origin of the receptors is a woman younger than 30 with alopecia areata. Some clones in this sample may be carry-over from other donors' samples. Each CDR3 is given with its conserved first and last residue. The order of the fields is clone size, V gene, D gene, J gene, CDR3 DNA, CDR3 protein. A D gene is named only where the DNA matches it firmly. Part of the rows lack a size; the others show once, few, many or a class for expanded clones.

many	TRBV10-3	TRBD2	TRBJ2-3	TGTGCCATCACCACTAGCGGGGGAAGCACAGATACGCAGTATTTT	CAITTSGGSTDTQYF
-	TRBV6-5	TRBD2	TRBJ2-1	TGTGCCAGCAGTTACTCGGGGCTAGCGGGGGATCTGGAGCAGTTCTTC	CASSYSGLAGDLEQFF
few	TRBV6-6	TRBD1	TRBJ1-5	TGTGCCAGCAGTTTCGGGACAGGTCACAATCAGCCCCAGCATTTT	CASSFGTGHNQPQHF
few	TRBV18	TRBD1	TRBJ1-3	TGTGCCAGCTCCCACCCAACTTCTACGACCGGGACAGAGAGAAACACCATATATTTT	CASSHPTSTTGTERNTIYF
many	TRBV5-1	TRBD1	TRBJ2-7	TGCGCCAGCAGCGAGGACAGGGGGTCCTACGAGCAGTACTTC	CASSEDRGSYEQYF
-	TRBV6-2/TRBV6-3	-	TRBJ1-1	TGTGCCAGCAGTCGCGGCGGTATGGCTGAAGCTTTCTTT	CASSRGGMAEAFF
few	TRBV5-1	-	TRBJ2-3	TGCGCCAGCAGCGCCCGAAGCACAGATACGCAGTATTTT	CASSARSTDTQYF
few	TRBV6-5	TRBD1	TRBJ1-2	TGTGCCAGCAGTTCCCACCGTGGACAGGGTCGTTTTGGCTACACCTTC	CASSSHRGQGRFGYTF
few	TRBV27	-	TRBJ1-1	TGTGCCAGCAGTACCGCGGGGGCGCTGGTCGGGACTGAAGCTTTCTTT	CASSTAGALVGTEAFF
few	TRBV28	TRBD2	TRBJ2-1	TGTGCCAGCAGTTTCTTCACGGGGGGGAATAATGAGCAGTTCTTC	CASSFFTGGNNEQFF
-	TRBV5-1	TRBD2	TRBJ2-1	TGCGCCAGCAGCTATTCAGGCAGCGGGGGGTTGTACAATGAGCAGTTCTTC	CASSYSGSGGLYNEQFF
many	TRBV7-9	-	TRBJ2-7	TGTGCCTTGGACCCGATTACCCTCTCCTACGAGCAGTACTTC	CALDPITLSYEQYF